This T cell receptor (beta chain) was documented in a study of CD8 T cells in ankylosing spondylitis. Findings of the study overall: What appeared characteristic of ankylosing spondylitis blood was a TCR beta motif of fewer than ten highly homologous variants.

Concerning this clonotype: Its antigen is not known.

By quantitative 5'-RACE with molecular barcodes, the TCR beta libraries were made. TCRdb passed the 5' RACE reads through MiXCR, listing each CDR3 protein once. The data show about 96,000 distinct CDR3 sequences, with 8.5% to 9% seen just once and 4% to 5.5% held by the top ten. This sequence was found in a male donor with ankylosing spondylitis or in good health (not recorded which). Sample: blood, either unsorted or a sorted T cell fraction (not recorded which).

CDR3 amino acids: CATSDSRLAGRETQYF. CDR3 DNA sequence: TGTGCCACCAGTGATTCTCGGCTAGCGGGGAGGGAGACCCAGTACTTC. The J gene is TRBJ2-5, the V gene TRBV24-1; 9 nucleotides line up with TRBD2. With 2 bases clipped from V and 5 bases from J, the junction kept 8 bases outside the gene matches. Per germline, CDR1 KGHDR and CDR2 SFDVKD. The CDR3 runs to 16 residues.